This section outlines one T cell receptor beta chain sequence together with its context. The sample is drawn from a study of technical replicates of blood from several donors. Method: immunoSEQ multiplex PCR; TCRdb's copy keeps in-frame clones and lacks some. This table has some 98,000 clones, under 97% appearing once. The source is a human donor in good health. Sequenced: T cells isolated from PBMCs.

The chain's CDR3 is CASSLRDRYETQYF. CDR3 sequence (DNA): TGTGCCAGCAGCTTACGGGATAGGTACGAGACCCAGTACTTC. This chain joins TRBV11-2 and TRBJ2-5; D is possibly TRBD2 (5 bases). This CDR3 contains 14 residues. Germline V CDR1 and CDR2: SGHAT, FQNNGV. The ends were cut back, 2 bases at V and 5 bases at J, with 12 bases in the middle.